The 21 T cell receptor beta chains reported below all come from one sample, sequenced in a study of T cell responses to AZD1222 COVID-19 vaccine. Data came from immunoSEQ multiplex PCR; TCRdb stores just in-frame clones and leaves some out. The data contain roughly 84,000 clones, about 83% of them seen just once; the ten biggest clones take up approximately 10%. The material was peripheral blood, obtained 28 days after the second AZD1222 dose. Receptor source: an adult who received the AZD1222 COVID-19 vaccine.

The chain has TRBV28 and TRBJ2-5; 7 bases agree with TRBD2. The CDR3 runs 16 residues. In germline, CDR1 is MDHEN, CDR2 SYDVKM. J lost 5 bases, V lost 4 bases, and 13 bases had no gene match. The CDR3 loop is CASSSGSGQAGETQYF. The CDR3 DNA is TGTGCCAGCAGTTCGGGGTCGGGCCAAGCGGGGGAGACCCAGTACTTC.

The chain is built from TRBV7-2 and TRBJ2-3; D might be TRBD1 (5 bases). CDR1 SGHTA and CDR2 FQGNSA come from the germline V gene. The CDR3 spans 16 residues. Trimming removed 3 bases from V and 4 bases from J, with 17 bases in between. CDR3 in DNA: TGTGCCAGCAGCTTGCTTGGGCAGGGCGCCGCAGATACGCAGTATTTT. It is translated as CASSLLGQGAADTQYF.

The chain carries TRBV19 and TRBJ1-5, with 7 bases lining up with TRBD1. The CDR3 sequence is 14 residues long. Germline V gene data show CDR1 as LNHDA and CDR2 as SQIVND (reference sequence). The V gene end was trimmed by 8 bases and the J gene end by 4 bases; junction bases not matched to a gene: 8. CDR3 DNA sequence: TGTGCCAGTCGGCGGGACAGCATTAATCAGCCCCAGCATTTT. Amino acids: CASRRDSINQPQHF.

The CDR3 loop is CASSVGIGGSGYGYTF. As DNA, the CDR3 is TGTGCCAGCAGCGTAGGTATAGGGGGCTCGGGCTATGGCTACACCTTC. This chain connects TRBV9 to TRBJ1-2, with TRBD1 matching over 7 bases. Unmatched junction bases numbered 9, after V lost 0 bases and J lost 4 bases. The CDR3 runs 16 residues. Per the germline V gene, CDR1 is SGDLS and CDR2 is YYNGEE.

V and J are TRBV7-2 and TRBJ1-4, with D hard to call. Germline CDR1 is SGHTA and CDR2 is FQGNSA. This CDR3 region has 12 residues. Trimming stripped 2 bases from V and 8 bases from J, with 6 bases between. The CDR3 region has the DNA TGTGCCAGCAGCTTACAGCTGGAAAAACTGTTTTTT. Protein product: CASSLQLEKLFF.

CDR3 nucleotide sequence: TGTGCCAGCAGTACACAGGGGAGCAATCAGCCCCAGCATTTT. This sequence encodes CASSTQGSNQPQHF. This sequence joins TRBV6-5 and TRBJ1-5, with 7 positions matching TRBD1. V lost 5 bases and J lost 1; bases outside the gene matches: 2. Germline CDR1 is MNHEY and CDR2 is SVGAGI. The CDR3 consists of 14 residues.

In its sample, this clone was seen once. As DNA, the CDR3 is TGTGCCACCAAAGGGGGGTTTTCCACAGATACGCAGTATTTT. Protein product: CATKGGFSTDTQYF. V usage is TRBV15 and J usage is TRBJ2-3; TRBD1 or TRBD2 may be the D gene (6 bases each). V was clipped by 7 bases and J by 2 bases, with 13 bases between them. Germline CDR1 is LNHNV and CDR2 is YYDKDF (reference sequence). The CDR3 spans 14 residues. The entire variable domain, with the rest obtained from reference TRBV15 and TRBJ2-3, is as follows: DAMVIQNPRYQVTQFGKPVTLSCSQTLNHNVMYWYQQKSSQAPKLLFHYYDKDFNNEADTPDNFQSRRPNTSFCFLDIRSPGLGDTAMYLCATKGGFSTDTQYFGPGTRLTVL.

The rearrangement links TRBV19 to TRBJ1-5; weak D call: TRBD1 (6 bases). The CDR3 is made up of 16 amino acids. From germline, CDR1 is LNHDA and CDR2 SQIVND (reference sequence). The V end was cut by 3 bases, the J end by 6 bases, with 18 bases between. This CDR3 reads CASSIGGWVIGQPQHF. The CDR3 region has the DNA TGTGCCAGTAGTATTGGGGGCTGGGTGATTGGTCAGCCCCAGCATTTT.

The CDR3 DNA follows: TGTGCCAGCAGCCCGAGACTAGCGGGGGGCAATGAGCAGTTCTTC. It codes for CASSPRLAGGNEQFF. This rearrangement joins TRBV9 to TRBJ2-1; 13 bases line up with TRBD2. With V trimmed by 4 bases and J by 6 bases, 4 bases remained unmatched. The CDR3 spans 15 residues. Germline V gives CDR1 SGDLS, CDR2 YYNGEE. Supplemented by reference TRBV9 and TRBJ2-1, the full variable domain reads DSGVTQTPKHLITATGQRVTLRCSPRSGDLSVYWYQQSLDQGLQFLIQYYNGEERAKGNILERFSAQQFPDLHSELNLSSLELGDSALYFCASSPRLAGGNEQFFGPGTRLTVL.

V usage is TRBV11-2 and J usage is TRBJ2-3; 10 bases are a match to TRBD1. Unmatched junction bases numbered 9, after V lost 5 bases and J lost 7 bases. Germline CDR1 reads SGHAT; CDR2 reads FQNNGV. This CDR3 region has 15 residues. The CDR3 coding sequence is TGTGCCAGCAGCCCCCCGGGACAGGGGCAATATACGCAGTATTTT. This codes for CASSPPGQGQYTQYF.

CDR3 in DNA: TGTGCTAGTGGTTCGCGACAGGGGGCGACCCAGTACTTC. It is translated as CASGSRQGATQYF. This chain connects TRBV12-5 to TRBJ2-5, with TRBD1 identical over 10 bases. This CDR3 has 13 residues. J gave up 7 bases and V 4 bases, and 3 bases lay outside the gene matches. Germline lookup yields CDR1 LGHNT and CDR2 FRNRAP. Variable domain in full (rest from reference TRBV12-5 and TRBJ2-5): DARVTQTPRHKVTEMGQEVTMRCQPILGHNTVFWYRQTMMQGLELLAYFRNRAPLDDSGMPKDRFSAEMPDATLATLKIQPSEPRDSAVYFCASGSRQGATQYFGPGTRLLVL.

J is TRBJ1-1 and V is TRBV6-6; the D is unclear. Germline CDR1 is MNHNY and CDR2 is SVGAGI (reference sequence). The V end lost 6 bases, the J end lost 3 bases, and 20 bases lay between the germline ends. This CDR3 is built from 16 residues. CDR3 residues: CASRRGRGTSYTEAFF. CDR3 nucleotide sequence: TGTGCCAGCAGGCGGGGTCGGGGAACATCATACACTGAAGCTTTCTTT.

J is TRBJ1-1 and V is TRBV27; D not certain. Germline V CDR1 and CDR2: MNHEY, SMNVEV (reference sequence). This CDR3 region has 13 residues. V lost 3 bases and J 5 bases, leaving 10 bases between the germline ends. CDR3 residues: CASSLTGWTEAFF. CDR3 nucleotides: TGTGCCAGCAGTTTGACGGGATGGACTGAAGCTTTCTTT.

DNA of the CDR3: TGTGCCTGGAGTACAGGGGTCGGGACAGATACGCAGTATTTT. This codes for CAWSTGVGTDTQYF. The V gene is TRBV30, the J gene TRBJ2-3; 7 nucleotides line up with TRBD1. The CDR3 sequence is 14 residues long. Germline V gives CDR1 GTSNPN, CDR2 SVGIG (reference sequence). The V gene end was trimmed by 2 bases and the J gene end by 3 bases; junction bases not matched to a gene: 5.

The chain has TRBV18 and TRBJ2-4, with 7 bases lining up with TRBD1. CDR1 is KGHSH, CDR2 LQKENI, per germline. The length of the CDR3 is 15 residues. The junction had 7 bases not matched to a gene; V was cut back by 7 bases and J by 1 base. The CDR3 DNA reads as TGTGCCAGCTATACGGGGACAGCGGCCAAAAACATTCAGTACTTC. Residues: CASYTGTAAKNIQYF.

The gene calls are TRBV6-4 and TRBJ1-4; the D is unclear. The CDR3 consists of 18 residues. V shed 3 bases and J shed 3 bases, with 20 bases lying between them. CDR1 MRHNA and CDR2 SNTAGT come from the germline V gene. The CDR3 region has the DNA TGTGCCAGCAGTGATGGGTACATCTTTCAACGGCCTAATGAAAAACTGTTTTTT. The encoded protein is CASSDGYIFQRPNEKLFF.

The CDR3 DNA follows: TGTGCCAGCAGCTTAGGAGCACAGCGAGCTAACTATGGCTACACCTTC. Translation: CASSLGAQRANYGYTF. The rearrangement uses TRBV7-2 and TRBJ1-2; D is uncertain. Germline V gene data show CDR1 as SGHTA and CDR2 as FQGNSA. This CDR3 has 16 amino acids. V lost 1 base, J lost 0 bases, and 12 bases lay in between. Full variable domain (outside the CDR3, taken from reference TRBV7-2 and TRBJ1-2): GAGVSQSPSNKVTEKGKDVELRCDPISGHTALYWYRQSLGQGLEFLIYFQGNSAPDKSGLPSDRFSAERTGGSVSTLTIQRTQQEDSAVYLCASSLGAQRANYGYTFGSGTRLTVV.

This rearrangement joins TRBV6-5 to TRBJ1-4, with a tentative D call TRBD1 (5 bases). This CDR3 contains 14 residues. Germline V gene sequence: CDR1 MNHEY, CDR2 SVGAGI. The V end lost 8 bases, the J end lost 4 bases, and 14 bases lay between the germline ends. CDR3 loop: CASRVGAFNEKLFF. In DNA, the CDR3 is TGTGCCAGCCGCGTAGGGGCCTTTAATGAAAAACTGTTTTTT.

This chain uses TRBV5-6 with TRBJ2-3; 11 positions match TRBD1. Germline V gene data show CDR1 as SGHDT and CDR2 as YYEEEE. The CDR3 is 17 residues long. Losses at the gene ends were 0 bases for V and 6 bases for J; bases not matched to a gene: 9. CDR3 sequence: CASSLVGTGGTVDTQYF. The CDR3 coding sequence is TGTGCCAGCAGCTTGGTAGGGACAGGGGGGACCGTCGATACGCAGTATTTT.

The chain joins TRBV9 to TRBJ2-7, with 9 bases identical to TRBD2. Germline V CDR1 and CDR2: SGDLS, YYNGEE. CDR3 length: 17 amino acids. V lost 0 bases, J lost 3 bases, and 10 bases stayed unmatched. The CDR3 DNA reads as TGTGCCAGCAGCGTAGGGATCGTTAGCGGGGGTGTCTACGAGCAGTACTTC. Amino acid sequence: CASSVGIVSGGVYEQYF.

V gene TRBV30 combines with J gene TRBJ2-5; 14 positions match TRBD2. The V gene's germline CDR1 is GTSNPN and CDR2 SVGIG (reference sequence). There are 15 residues in the CDR3. V trimming: 3 bases; J trimming: 4 bases; junction bases outside the gene matches: 4. The CDR3 spells CAWSWTSGRRETQYF. CDR3 nucleotides: TGTGCCTGGAGCTGGACTAGCGGGAGGCGAGAGACCCAGTACTTC.